Shown below are 5 T cell receptor beta chains from a single sample sequenced in a study of shared clonotypes between healthy human individuals. Selected positively for CCR7 and CD45RO-negative, naive CD8 cells excluded terminally differentiated effector memory CD45RA+ cells. Clones were sequenced by immunoSEQ multiplex PCR, and TCRdb holds only the in-frame ones, with some missing. The sample lists around 2.1 million clones; approximately 94% were seen once. Sequenced input: naive CD8+ T cells from PBMCs. The source is a man between 18 and 29 years old in good health. Some clones in this sample may be carry-over from other donors' samples.

J is TRBJ2-1 and V is TRBV4-3; no clear D gene. CDR3 length: 15 amino acids. CDR1 and CDR2 (germline): LGHNA, YSLEER. V lost 0 bases and J lost 4, with 10 bases in between. CDR3 loop: CASSQDFAAYNEQFF. CDR3 coding DNA: TGCGCCAGCAGCCAAGATTTTGCTGCATACAATGAGCAGTTCTTC.

The rearrangement uses TRBV6-6 and TRBJ2-7, with 7 bases lining up with TRBD2. The CDR3 sequence is 12 residues long. The germline CDR1 and CDR2 sequences are MNHNY and SVGAGI (reference sequence). V shed 6 bases, J shed 1 base, and the junction held 0 bases outside the gene matches. This chain's CDR3 is CASRGGSYEQYF. The CDR3 DNA is TGTGCCAGCAGGGGAGGGTCCTACGAGCAGTACTTC.

The rearrangement links TRBV6-6 to TRBJ2-7; 9 bases align to TRBD2. Per the germline V gene, CDR1 is MNHNY and CDR2 is SVGAGI (reference sequence). The trim removed 4 bases at V and 0 bases at J, leaving 4 bases unmatched. This CDR3 has 15 residues. CDR3 in amino acids: CASSSSGVGSYEQYF. As DNA, the CDR3 is TGTGCCAGCAGTTCTAGCGGGGTGGGCTCCTACGAGCAGTACTTC.

The J gene is TRBJ2-7, the V gene TRBV30, with D tentatively TRBD2 (5 bases). In germline, CDR1 is GTSNPN, CDR2 SVGIG (reference sequence). The CDR3 runs to 13 residues. Trimming removed 0 bases at V and 6 bases at J, with 12 bases between. For the CDR3, the DNA is TGTGCCTGGAGTGTACTAGGAGTTGGCGAGCAGTACTTC. This encodes CAWSVLGVGEQYF.

V usage is TRBV29-1 and J usage is TRBJ2-1; 8 nucleotides line up with TRBD1. Trimming at V came to 8 bases and at J to 2 bases, leaving 2 bases not matched to a gene. The V gene's germline CDR1 is SQVTM and CDR2 ANQGSEA. CDR3 length: 12 amino acids. The CDR3 loop is CSLTGAYNEQFF. The CDR3 DNA reads as TGCAGCCTGACAGGGGCCTACAATGAGCAGTTCTTC.